This entry is about one T cell receptor (beta chain). Germline V gene data show CDR1 as SEHNR and CDR2 as FQNEAQ (reference sequence). The CDR3 has 14 residues. Each UMI, carrying a 6-nucleotide sample barcode, came from template switching. Each CDR3 protein gets one entry in TCRdb, which reprocessed the 5' RACE reads and gives no DNA. This sample's table reports about 450,000 distinct CDR3 sequences. These data are taken from a study of monozygotic twins with inflammatory bowel disease. Whole-blood RNA isolation (total RNA) proceeded without T cell sorting. This receptor was identified in a human donor with ulcerative colitis or Crohn's disease, or a healthy co-twin of an affected twin (not recorded which). This rearrangement joins TRBV7-9 to TRBJ1-1. The source material was blood. CDR3 amino acids: CASSLSTANTEAFF. The full variable domain, rest sourced from reference TRBV7-9 and TRBJ1-1, is DTGVSQNPRHKITKRGQNVTFRCDPISEHNRLYWYRQTLGQGPEFLTYFQNEAQLEKSRLLSDRFSAERPKGSFSTLEIQRTEQGDSAMYLCASSLSTANTEAFFGQGTRLTVV.